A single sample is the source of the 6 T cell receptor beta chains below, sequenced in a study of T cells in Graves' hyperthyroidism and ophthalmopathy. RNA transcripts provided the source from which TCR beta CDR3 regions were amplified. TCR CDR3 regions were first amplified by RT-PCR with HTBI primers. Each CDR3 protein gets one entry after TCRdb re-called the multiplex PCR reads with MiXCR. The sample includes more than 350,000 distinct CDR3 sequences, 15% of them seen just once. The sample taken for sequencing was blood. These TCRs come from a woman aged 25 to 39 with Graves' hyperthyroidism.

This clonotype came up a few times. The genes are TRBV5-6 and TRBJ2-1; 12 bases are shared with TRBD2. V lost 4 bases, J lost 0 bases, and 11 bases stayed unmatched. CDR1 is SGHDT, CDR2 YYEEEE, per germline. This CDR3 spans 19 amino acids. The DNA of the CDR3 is TGTGCCAGCAGCCTCTTCGGGCTAGCGGGAGGGAGCTCCTACAATGAGCAGTTCTTC. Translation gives CASSLFGLAGGSSYNEQFF.

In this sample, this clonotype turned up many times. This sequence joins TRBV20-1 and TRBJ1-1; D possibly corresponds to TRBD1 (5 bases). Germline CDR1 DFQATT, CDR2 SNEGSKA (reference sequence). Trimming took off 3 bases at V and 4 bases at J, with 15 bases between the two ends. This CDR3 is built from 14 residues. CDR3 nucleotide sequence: TGCAGTGCTAGGGATTTAGCGGGGCGCACTGAAGCTTTCTTT. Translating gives CSARDLAGRTEAFF.

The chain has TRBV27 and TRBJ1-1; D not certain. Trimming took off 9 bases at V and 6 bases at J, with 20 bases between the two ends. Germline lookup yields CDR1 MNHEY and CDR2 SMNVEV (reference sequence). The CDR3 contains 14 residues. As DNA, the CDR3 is TGTGCCAGTATGGACCGGGTCTTGCGGGCTGAAGCTTTCTTT. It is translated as CASMDRVLRAEAFF.

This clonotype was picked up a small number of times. The CDR3 protein is CASSQDLGGAAQYF. CDR3 DNA sequence: TGTGCCAGCAGCCAAGATCTAGGCGGGGCGGCGCAGTACTTC. The rearrangement links TRBV14 to TRBJ2-7; a possible D gene is TRBD2 (6 bases). Trimming shortened V by 0 bases and J by 9 bases, and 15 bases separated the two germline ends. CDR3 length: 14 amino acids. CDR1 and CDR2 (germline): SGHDN, FVKESK. The whole variable domain, filled in from reference TRBV14 and TRBJ2-7, reads EAGVTQFPSHSVIEKGQTVTLRCDPISGHDNLYWYRRVMGKEIKFLLHFVKESKQDESGMPNNRFLAERTGGTYSTLKVQPAELEDSGVYFCASSQDLGGAAQYFGPGTRLTVT.

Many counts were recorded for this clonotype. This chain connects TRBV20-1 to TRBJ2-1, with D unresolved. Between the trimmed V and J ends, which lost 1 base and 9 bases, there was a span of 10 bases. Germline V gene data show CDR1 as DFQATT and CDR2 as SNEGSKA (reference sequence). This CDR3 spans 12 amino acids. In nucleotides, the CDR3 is TGCAGTGCTAGAGGAGAAGGGCGTGAGCAGTTCTTC. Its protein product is CSARGEGREQFF.

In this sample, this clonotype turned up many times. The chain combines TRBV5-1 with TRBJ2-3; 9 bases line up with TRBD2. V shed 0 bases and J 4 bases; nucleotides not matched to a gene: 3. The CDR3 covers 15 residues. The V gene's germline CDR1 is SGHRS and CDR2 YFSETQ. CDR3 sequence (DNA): TGCGCCAGCAGCTTGGTAGCGGGAGTGCCAGATACGCAGTATTTT. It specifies CASSLVAGVPDTQYF.